This T cell receptor (beta chain) was captured in a study of beta chain features in type 1 diabetes. Findings and caveats of the study: Since sequencing was performed on cDNA, cells with high TCR expression could be over-represented.

The sequenced template was cDNA made from the entire isolated RNA. The assay was immunoSEQ multiplex PCR, and TCRdb's table has in-frame clones only and misses some. The table includes over 350,000 clones, roughly 15% detected once. On this clone itself: Its antigen is not identified.

Germline loops: CDR1 GTSNPN, CDR2 SVGIG (reference sequence). V shed 0 bases and J 3 bases; nucleotides not matched to a gene: 7. There are 16 residues in the CDR3. This TCR came from a woman aged 18-35 years in good health. The rearrangement links TRBV30 to TRBJ2-1, with 8 bases that match TRBD1. The sample was naive CD4+ T cells from blood. The CDR3 DNA sequence: TGTGCCTGGAGTGTACTAGGACAGGGAAACTACAATGAGCAGTTCTTC. Its translation: CAWSVLGQGNYNEQFF. The full variable domain, with the rest looked up from reference TRBV30 and TRBJ2-1, is SQTIHQWPATLVQPVGSPLSLECTVEGTSNPNLYWYRQAAGRGLQLLFYSVGIGQISSEVPQNLSASRPQDRQFILSSKKLLLSDSGFYLCAWSVLGQGNYNEQFFGPGTRLTVL.